One and the same sample provided the 4 T cell receptor beta chains below, sequenced in a study of blood T cell repertoires in COVID-19. Assay used: immunoSEQ multiplex PCR; TCRdb lists only in-frame clones, some missing. This sample has 100,000 to 150,000 clones, with about 83% found just once. The source material was peripheral blood. Receptor source: a human donor in a cohort sampled during active COVID-19.

The chain employs TRBV6-5 and TRBJ2-3; 7 bases line up with TRBD1. CDR1 MNHEY and CDR2 SVGAGI come from the germline V gene. Trimming at V came to 6 bases and at J to 3 bases, leaving 3 bases not matched to a gene. This CDR3 has 13 residues. CDR3 bases: TGTGCCAGCAGAGGGACAGCAACAGATACGCAGTATTTT. It specifies CASRGTATDTQYF.

The chain uses TRBV4-2 and TRBJ2-5; 13 nucleotides line up with TRBD2. V was pared by 4 bases and J by 5 bases, with 7 bases of the junction left unmatched. The CDR3 is 16 residues long. Germline lookup yields CDR1 LGHNA and CDR2 YNFKEQ. Here the CDR3 reads CASSPGTSGKEETQYF. The DNA of the CDR3 is TGTGCCAGCAGCCCAGGGACTAGCGGGAAGGAGGAGACCCAGTACTTC.

The genes are TRBV5-6 and TRBJ2-7, with 8 positions matching TRBD1. J lost 3 bases, V lost 0 bases, and 8 bases had no gene match. The CDR3 loop spans 16 amino acids. CDR1 is SGHDT, CDR2 YYEEEE, per germline. This CDR3 is CASSLGTGRRYYEQYF. CDR3 in DNA: TGTGCCAGCAGCTTGGGGACAGGGAGGCGTTACTACGAGCAGTACTTC.

This chain connects TRBV5-1 to TRBJ1-2; 8 bases line up with TRBD1. The CDR3 is made up of 14 amino acids. Trimming cost V 4 bases and J 5 bases; bases outside gene matches: 7. Germline CDR1 SGHRS, CDR2 YFSETQ. The CDR3 loop is CASSQGTGAYGYTF. In nucleotides, the CDR3 is TGCGCCAGCAGCCAGGGGACAGGAGCATATGGCTACACCTTC.